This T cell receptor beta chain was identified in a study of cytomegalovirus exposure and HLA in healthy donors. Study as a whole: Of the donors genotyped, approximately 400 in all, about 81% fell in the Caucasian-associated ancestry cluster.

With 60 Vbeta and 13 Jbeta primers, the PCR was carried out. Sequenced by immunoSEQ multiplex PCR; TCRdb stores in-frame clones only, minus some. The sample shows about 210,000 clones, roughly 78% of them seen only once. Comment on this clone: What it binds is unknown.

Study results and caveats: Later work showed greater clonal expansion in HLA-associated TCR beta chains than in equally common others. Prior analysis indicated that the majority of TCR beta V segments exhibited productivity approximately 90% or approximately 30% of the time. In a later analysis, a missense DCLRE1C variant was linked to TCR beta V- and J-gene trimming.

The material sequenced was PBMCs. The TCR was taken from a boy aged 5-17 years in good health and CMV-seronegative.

The CDR3 DNA follows: TGTGCCAGCAGCTTGGCTCGCGAGCAGTACTTC. Its translation: CASSLAREQYF. The V call is TRBV5-6, the J call TRBJ2-7; D gene unclear. Germline loops: CDR1 SGHDT, CDR2 YYEEEE. V was shortened by 0 bases and J by 6 bases, with 4 bases between the two germline ends. This CDR3 region has 11 residues.